The sequence of this TCR beta chain was determined in a study of cytomegalovirus exposure and HLA in healthy donors. Each of the donors was a healthy bone marrow donor. Comment on this clone: The antigen remains undetermined.

Both 60 Vbeta primers and 13 Jbeta primers went into the PCR. Clones were sequenced by immunoSEQ multiplex PCR, and TCRdb holds only the in-frame ones, with some missing. The repertoire consists of about 78,000 clones, with around three quarters occurring once and the leading ten covering about 1.1%. The CDR3 has 16 amino acids. V lost 5 bases and J 4 bases, leaving 19 bases between the germline ends. The germline V gene encodes CDR1 SEHNR and CDR2 FQNEAQ (reference sequence). General study points: There were some V segments, including TRBV6-2 and TRBV6-3, excluded as indistinguishable. Earlier results showed most TCR beta V segments being productive about 87% or about 30% of the time. The only immune exposure information that was available was CMV serostatus.

Sequencing input: PBMCs. The chain employs TRBV7-9 and TRBJ2-3; TRBD2 is a possible D gene (5 bases). This receptor was obtained from a male donor in good health and CMV-seronegative. CDR3 DNA sequence: TGTGCCAGCAGCCCGCGTGGTGCGAGGGCGGCAGATACGCAGTATTTT. This translates into CASSPRGARAADTQYF.